Following are 31 T cell receptor beta chains from one sample sequenced in a study of T cells in Graves' hyperthyroidism and ophthalmopathy. RNA transcripts provided the source from which TCR beta CDR3 regions were amplified. The HTBI set primed first-round TCR CDR3 RT-PCR. One entry per CDR3 protein results from TCRdb running MiXCR on the multiplex PCR reads. The table has roughly 510,000 distinct CDR3 sequences, 46% seen once; the top ten hold around 44%. The specimen sequenced was peripheral blood or thyroid tissue (not recorded which). Every receptor here comes from an adult woman with Graves' disease, either hyperthyroidism or ophthalmopathy (not recorded which).

The J gene is TRBJ1-5, the V gene TRBV4-1; D is undetermined. V gave up 4 bases and J gave up 7 bases, with 14 bases separating them. Germline loops: CDR1 MGHRA, CDR2 YSYEKL. The CDR3 contains 14 residues. The CDR3 loop is CASSPRRVAQPQHF. The DNA of the CDR3 is TGCGCCAGCAGCCCCCGTAGAGTAGCGCAGCCCCAGCATTTT.

For this clonotype: Mismatch with germline at one junction end may stem from a read error. The V gene is TRBV7-9, the J gene TRBJ2-5; D possibly corresponds to TRBD2 (6 bases). This CDR3 contains 14 residues. In germline, CDR1 is SEHNR, CDR2 FQNEAQ (reference sequence). Here the CDR3 reads CASSLELAVETQYF. CDR3 bases: TGTGCCAGCAGTTTAGAACTAGCTGTAGAGACCCAGTACTTC.

A few counts support this clonotype. The V gene is TRBV10-2, the J gene TRBJ1-4; no firm D call. V shed 7 bases and J shed 7 bases, with 13 bases lying between them. This CDR3 region has 13 residues. Germline loops: CDR1 WSHSY, CDR2 SAAADI. CDR3 in amino acids: CASKVRAREKLFF. In nucleotides, the CDR3 is TGCGCCAGCAAAGTTAGGGCTCGTGAAAAACTGTTTTTT.

Ten or more counts support this clonotype. The rearrangement joins TRBV29-1 to TRBJ1-1; 10 nucleotides agree with TRBD1. In germline, CDR1 is SQVTM, CDR2 ANQGSEA. This CDR3 region has 15 residues. Germline trimming cut 7 bases from V and 4 bases from J; bases unmatched to any gene: 12. As DNA, the CDR3 is TGCAGCGGGGCCCGGGACAGGGGAAGGGGCACTGAAGCTTTCTTT. As protein: CSGARDRGRGTEAFF.

The chain combines TRBV10-1 with TRBJ2-7, with TRBD1 matching 7 bases. Germline loops: CDR1 WNHNN, CDR2 SYGVQD (reference sequence). CDR3 size: 16 residues. With 6 bases clipped from V and 0 bases from J, the junction kept 11 bases outside the gene matches. CDR3 DNA: TGCGCCAGCAGCCAGGACAGGTCAACCTCCTCCTACGAGCAGTACTTC. Translation: CASSQDRSTSSYEQYF.

In its sample, this clonotype was seen many times. The chain is built from TRBV13 and TRBJ2-7; D remains unclear. Germline values: CDR1 PRHDT, CDR2 FYEKMQ (reference sequence). V lost 2 bases and J 3 bases, leaving 8 bases between the germline ends. The CDR3 length is 13 residues. In nucleotides, the CDR3 is TGTGCCAGCAGCTTAAATGGGGACTACGAGCAGTACTTC. Protein: CASSLNGDYEQYF.

In its sample, this clonotype was seen many times. J is TRBJ1-2 and V is TRBV4-3; 8 bases are shared with TRBD1. This CDR3 is built from 15 residues. The germline V gene has CDR1 LGHNA and CDR2 YSLEER. V shed 0 bases and J 4 bases; nucleotides not matched to a gene: 4. The CDR3 nucleotides read TGCGCCAGCAGCCAAGACAGGACAGGGATCTATGGCTACACCTTC. It translates to CASSQDRTGIYGYTF.

The rearrangement uses TRBV20-1 and TRBJ1-4; D is unclear. Germline V gene lookup returns CDR1 DFQATT and CDR2 SNEGSKA (reference sequence). The CDR3 runs 13 residues. Trimming took 1 base from V and 5 from J, leaving 8 bases between them. The CDR3 nucleotides are TGCAGTGCTAGAGCCCCGGTAAATGAAAAACTGTTTTTT. Protein: CSARAPVNEKLFF.

This clonotype has a handful of counts. V usage is TRBV2 and J usage is TRBJ2-1; the match to TRBD1 covers 9 bases. The germline V gene encodes CDR1 SNHLY and CDR2 FYNNEI. Trimming took 2 bases from V and 4 from J; bases not matched to a gene: 3. The CDR3 is made up of 15 amino acids. The CDR3 loop is CASSETGGRYNEQFF. The DNA for the CDR3 is TGTGCCAGCAGTGAAACAGGGGGCCGATACAATGAGCAGTTCTTC.

A few counts support this clonotype. J is TRBJ1-2 and V is TRBV7-9, with D perhaps matching TRBD1 (5 bases). CDR1 is SEHNR, CDR2 FQNEAQ, per germline (reference sequence). Between the trimmed V and J ends, which lost 1 base and 4 bases, there was a span of 10 bases. The CDR3 spans 14 residues. The CDR3 sequence is CASSLETVSYGYTF. For the CDR3, the DNA is TGTGCCAGCAGCTTAGAGACAGTGAGCTATGGCTACACCTTC.

In its sample, this clonotype was seen many times. The chain is built from TRBV29-1 and TRBJ2-5; the D gene is possibly TRBD2 (5 bases). This CDR3 is 12 amino acids long. The germline V gene has CDR1 SQVTM and CDR2 ANQGSEA. V was pared by 1 base and J by 11 bases, with 14 bases between. In DNA, the CDR3 is TGCAGCGTTGAAGTTGACCCGGGATTACAGTACTTC. Its protein is CSVEVDPGLQYF.

The chain joins TRBV29-1 to TRBJ1-1; possibly TRBD1 for D (6 bases). V was pared by 8 bases and J by 1 base, with 14 bases between. The CDR3 is 13 residues long. Germline V gene lookup returns CDR1 SQVTM and CDR2 ANQGSEA. This CDR3 reads CSFPTGTNTEAFF. The CDR3 nucleotides are TGCAGCTTCCCTACAGGGACGAACACTGAAGCTTTCTTT.

The chain is built from TRBV7-9 and TRBJ1-1; D gene uncertain. The V gene lost 2 bases and the J gene lost 1 base, with 11 bases spanning the gap. Germline lookup yields CDR1 SEHNR and CDR2 FQNEAQ (reference sequence). This CDR3 has 15 residues. The CDR3 is CASSLSRGGNTEAFF. Here the CDR3 DNA reads TGTGCCAGCAGCTTATCCCGGGGAGGGAACACTGAAGCTTTCTTT.

The chain combines TRBV12-3 or TRBV12-4 with TRBJ2-5, with a possible D match to TRBD2 (5 bases). This CDR3 region has 14 residues. V gave up 6 bases and J gave up 9 bases, with 20 bases separating them. In DNA form, the CDR3 reads TGTGCCAGCAGGACGGGCCGCAGCGGTCAGCCCCAGTACTTC. Protein sequence: CASRTGRSGQPQYF.

The rearrangement joins TRBV6-1 to TRBJ2-5, with TRBD2 matching over 11 bases. Trimming at V came to 7 bases and at J to 5 bases, leaving 21 bases not matched to a gene. The germline CDR1 and CDR2 sequences are MNHNS and SASEGT. The CDR3 covers 19 residues. The CDR3 region is CASIPRVGLLAGVEETQYF. The CDR3 DNA sequence: TGTGCCAGCATTCCCCGCGTGGGCCTACTAGCGGGAGTGGAGGAGACCCAGTACTTC.

V gene TRBV29-1 combines with J gene TRBJ2-7; TRBD2 matches at 9 bases. The J call may be in error: the DNA end matches TRBJ2-5 better. Germline CDR1 reads SQVTM; CDR2 reads ANQGSEA. The CDR3 loop spans 15 amino acids. The DNA for the CDR3 is TGCAGCGTTGAAGGCGGGAGGGCCGCACGGGAGACCCAGTACTTC. Encoded protein: CSVEGGRAARETQYF.

The V and J genes are TRBV19 and TRBJ2-2; possible D gene TRBD2, 5 bases. Per the germline V gene, CDR1 is LNHDA and CDR2 is SQIVND (reference sequence). This CDR3 region has 16 residues. V was trimmed by 2 bases and J by 2 bases, leaving 12 bases between them. This CDR3 reads CASSIRLAQNTGELFF. For the CDR3, the DNA is TGTGCCAGTAGTATAAGGTTAGCGCAAAACACCGGGGAGCTGTTTTTT.

This clonotype has ten or more counts. The chain has TRBV3-1 and TRBJ2-5; unclear D gene. With 1 base removed from V and 5 bases from J, the gap between germline ends came to 8 bases. In germline, CDR1 is LGHDT, CDR2 YNNKEL (reference sequence). The CDR3 has 13 amino acids. The CDR3 sequence: CASSQAVGETQYF. CDR3 coding DNA: TGTGCCAGCAGCCAAGCGGTTGGGGAGACCCAGTACTTC.

V gene TRBV7-1 combines with J gene TRBJ2-5; 10 bases align to TRBD2. TRBV7-1 is sorted into the ORF group, with uncertain function. J gave up 5 bases and V 3 bases, and 6 bases lay outside the gene matches. The CDR3 covers 15 residues. CDR3 nucleotides: TGTGCCAGCAGCTCTCAGCGGGGGGGCCGGGAGACCCAGTACTTC. Amino acid sequence: CASSSQRGGRETQYF.

The chain is built from TRBV7-2 and TRBJ2-7, with TRBD2 as a possible D gene (7 bases). This CDR3 is 14 amino acids long. Germline-derived CDR1 and CDR2 are SGHTA and FQGNSA. V was cut by 3 bases and J by 2 bases, with 11 bases left in between. The CDR3 protein is CASSFAGAAYEQYF. In DNA, the CDR3 is TGTGCCAGCAGCTTTGCGGGGGCTGCCTACGAGCAGTACTTC.

V is TRBV6-4 and J is TRBJ2-5; a possible D gene is TRBD2 (6 bases). V lost 2 bases and J lost 5, with 9 bases in between. Per germline, CDR1 MRHNA and CDR2 SNTAGT. The CDR3 has 13 residues. CDR3 region: CASSDEAGETQYF. As DNA, the CDR3 is TGTGCCAGCAGTGACGAGGCGGGGGAGACCCAGTACTTC.

This sequence joins TRBV29-1 and TRBJ2-5, with D possibly being TRBD2 (7 bases). This CDR3 is built from 15 residues. Germline CDR1 is SQVTM and CDR2 is ANQGSEA. Trimming pared 6 bases from V and 4 bases from J, leaving 21 bases between. The CDR3 DNA reads TGCAGCGTGGCCCCGAGGGGGGGGGATCGAGAGACCCAGTACTTC. This sequence encodes CSVAPRGGDRETQYF.

The chain recombines TRBV29-1 with TRBJ2-5; TRBD2 aligns across 11 bases. J was trimmed by 2 bases and V by 7 bases; bases with no gene match: 3. The CDR3 is 13 residues long. Germline V gives CDR1 SQVTM, CDR2 ANQGSEA. Written as DNA, the CDR3 is TGCAGCGGGAGACTAGCGGGACAAGAGACCCAGTACTTC. The encoded protein is CSGRLAGQETQYF.

Ten or more counts support this clonotype. The rearrangement joins TRBV10-1 to TRBJ1-1; D unresolved. This CDR3 region has 15 residues. The V gene's germline CDR1 is WNHNN and CDR2 SYGVQD (reference sequence). V gave up 0 bases and J gave up 0 bases, with 8 bases separating them. The CDR3 nucleotides read TGCGCCAGCAGTGAGTCGATTAATCTGAACACTGAAGCTTTCTTT. Translating gives CASSESINLNTEAFF.

This clonotype came up once. The V gene is TRBV20-1, the J gene TRBJ2-5; D not certain. The V and J ends lost 4 bases and 4 bases respectively, with 10 bases between them. Germline CDR1 is DFQATT and CDR2 is SNEGSKA (reference sequence). CDR3 size: 12 residues. The CDR3 DNA sequence: TGCAGTGCTAAAGACCTACTAGAGACCCAGTACTTC. It specifies CSAKDLLETQYF.

This clonotype came up many times. This CDR3 is CASSGRNTGELFF. The CDR3 DNA reads as TGCGCCAGTAGCGGGAGGAACACCGGGGAGCTGTTTTTT. J is TRBJ2-2 and V is TRBV10-2, with TRBD2 matching 9 bases. The CDR3 sequence is 13 residues long. V lost 9 bases to trimming and J lost 1 base; unmatched junction nucleotides: 0. Germline V lookup: CDR1 WSHSY, CDR2 SAAADI.

The chain joins TRBV7-9 to TRBJ2-7, with D perhaps TRBD2 (5 bases). The CDR3 sequence is 15 residues long. Per germline, CDR1 SEHNR and CDR2 FQNEAQ (reference sequence). V dropped 5 bases and J dropped 3 bases, with 17 bases sitting between them. The CDR3 DNA reads as TGTGCCAGCAGCCCTATGGGTCCGGGGAACTACGAGCAGTACTTC. Encoded protein: CASSPMGPGNYEQYF.

The chain couples TRBV10-3 to TRBJ1-1; a weak D match, TRBD1 (6 bases). V dropped 5 bases and J dropped 5 bases, with 12 bases sitting between them. This CDR3 is built from 13 residues. The germline CDR1 and CDR2 sequences are ENHRY and SYGVKD. Written as DNA, the CDR3 is TGTGCCATCAGTTTACAGGGAGGAACTGAAGCTTTCTTT. It encodes CAISLQGGTEAFF.

This chain uses TRBV12-3 or TRBV12-4 with TRBJ1-2, with 7 positions matching TRBD1. The CDR3 has 14 residues. With V trimmed by 6 bases and J by 1 base, 5 bases remained unmatched. CDR3 bases: TGTGCCAGCAGGACCGGGACAGATAACTATGGCTACACCTTC. It codes for CASRTGTDNYGYTF.

This rearrangement joins TRBV7-9 to TRBJ2-5; D is undetermined. The germline V and J ends were trimmed by 7 bases and 9 bases, with 15 bases remaining between them. CDR1 SEHNR and CDR2 FQNEAQ come from the germline V gene (reference sequence). There are 12 residues in the CDR3. CDR3 sequence (DNA): TGTGCCAGCACCGAGCCTAATCAGCCCCAGTACTTC. Protein sequence: CASTEPNQPQYF.

The sample holds many counts of this clonotype. The V call is TRBV29-1, the J call TRBJ1-1; no firm D call. Looked up from germline, CDR1 is SQVTM and CDR2 is ANQGSEA. This CDR3 contains 13 residues. V lost 3 bases, J lost 2 bases, and 10 bases lay in between. CDR3 nucleotide sequence: TGCAGCGTTGACGTGGATACCAACACTGAAGCTTTCTTT. Amino acid sequence: CSVDVDTNTEAFF. Based on the CDR3 plus reference TRBV29-1 and TRBJ1-1, the full variable domain is SAVISQKPSRDICQRGTSLTIQCQVDSQVTMMFWYRQQPGQSLTLIATANQGSEATYESGFVIDKFPISRPNLTFSTLTVSNMSPEDSSIYLCSVDVDTNTEAFFGQGTRLTVV.